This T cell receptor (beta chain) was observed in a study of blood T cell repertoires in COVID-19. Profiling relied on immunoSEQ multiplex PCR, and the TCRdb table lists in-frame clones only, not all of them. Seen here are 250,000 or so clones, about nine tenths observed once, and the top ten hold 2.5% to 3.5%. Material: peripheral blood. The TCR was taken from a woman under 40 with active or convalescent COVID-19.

CDR3 loop: CASSLGSGGSYNEQFF. Here the CDR3 DNA reads TGTGCCAGCAGCTTAGGAAGTGGGGGGTCCTACAATGAGCAGTTCTTC. The rearrangement joins TRBV7-6 to TRBJ2-1; TRBD2 might be the D (6 bases). The germline V and J ends were trimmed by 1 base and 1 base, with 11 bases remaining between them. This CDR3 is 16 amino acids long. Looked up from germline, CDR1 is SGHVS and CDR2 is FNYEAQ.